One T cell receptor beta chain is described in this entry. There is no known antigen for this receptor. The record has no base qualities; no much larger clone is one base away. Library preparation employed 5' RACE. Sequencer: Illumina HiSeq 2500. A second roughly 7 to 11 cycle PCR used a sample-barcoded 5' primer and a J-beta primer mix. Each TCR beta cDNA molecule received a unique molecular identifier from a template-switch 5' adaptor carrying 12 random nucleotides. Each sample yielded at least 2.5 million CDR3-containing paired-end reads. First-strand cDNA synthesis was performed from all RNA using the Mint cDNA synthesis kit, with priming by a TRBC-specific oligonucleotide. All cDNA was treated with uracil-DNA glycosylase and then went through a first 18-cycle PCR with the universal primers M1SS and BC2_uni_R. In the authors' own workflow: For normalization, 1 million high-quality reads, each with a distinct molecular identifier, were randomly selected from each sample. Reads sharing molecular identifiers were discarded rather than binned into consensus sequences. MiTCR, set to a Q25 quality threshold and the strictest error-elimination algorithm, was used for CDR3 identification, clonotype clustering and error correction. A nonparametric unseen species model with Euler transformation was used to estimate lower-bound total TCR beta diversity. Through fastp at Q25 and MiXCR, TCRdb rebuilt clones from the public reads, retaining in-frame beta chains. Merged by CDR3 protein, the rows form single entries marked with the most common genes and DNA. The authors' filters were not applied to this entry. The sample table shows over 300,000 distinct CDR3 sequences, and roughly half are seen once. The ten largest clones add up to 45% to 65% of the sample.

These data belong to a study of blood T cells in healthy people across ages (dated by TCRdb to the mid-2010s). In terms of the full investigation: Template switching captured roughly one uniquely barcoded TCR beta cDNA molecule per two T cells in model experiments. To track age-related changes in TCR beta repertoire diversity, the study relied on deep sequencing normalized with unique cDNA molecular identifiers. Four age groups were formed from the donors: young (average approximately 16 years), middle-aged (approximately 42), aged (around 68) and long-lived (82). Donors of different ages were randomly distributed across sequencing lanes to avoid experimental bias. The study analyzed two additional independent replicas of 1 million unique cDNA reads from the same blood draw for two donors, one aged 18 to 30 and one aged 80 or older.

The germline V gene (reference sequence) supplies CDR1 SGHNT and CDR2 YYREEE. V was cut back by 6 bases and J by 4 bases, leaving a gap of 13 bases between them. The cysteine opens and the phenylalanine closes a CDR3 of 14 amino acids. CDR3 DNA only is kept here, 42 bases in frame from base 1. The donors were 40 or so Caucasian individuals from Russia, aged roughly 6 to 90 years, who were systemically healthy. Each donor gave 8 to 10 milliliters of peripheral blood, drawn into EDTA-treated Vacutainer tubes. Ficoll-Paque density-gradient centrifugation was used to isolate PBMCs, with at least 7 million obtained per sample. Trizol reagent was used to extract total RNA from PBMCs, with at least 6 micrograms per sample. For every donor, flow cytometry on a PBMC aliquot measured the percentage of naive CD45RAhigh/CD27high T cells. Study-wide findings and limitations: Bulk unsorted PBMC profiling prevented conclusive comparison of naive and antigen-experienced compartments. Estimates of total diversity based on one million sequenced T cells were considered lower bounds and underestimates. Because the CMV infection status of the donors was unknown, age-related changes in expanded clonotypes may potentially have been confounded. Compared with the aged group, the long-lived group had more naive CD4+ T cells, fewer expanded clones and increased TCR diversity, suggesting age selection. As age increased, observed TCR beta diversity per million T cells dropped in a roughly linear way, and a significant reduction was already evident by age around 41. There was a strong correlation between observed TCR beta diversity and the percentage of naive T cells measured by flow cytometry.

The TCR originated in a man in his sixties in good health. The sample comprised blood. The chain is made from TRBV5-4 and TRBJ2-2; TRBD2 is a weak D gene call, 7 bases matching. The nucleotides read TGTGCCAGCACCCCGGGGGGCGGCACCGGGGAGCTGTTTTTT. Its amino acids are CASTPGGGTGELFF.